This T cell receptor (beta chain) was sequenced in a study of PD-1 blockade in classical Hodgkin lymphoma. The table came from immunoSEQ multiplex PCR; TCRdb's copy has only in-frame clones and leaves some out. Of 10,000 to 15,000 clones listed, around 75% were seen once; the top ten hold 20% to 25%. Each of the patients experienced relapse following autologous stem cell transplantation, and their brentuximab vedotin exposure differed. CDR1 is SEHNR, CDR2 FQNEAQ, per germline (reference sequence). The CDR3 is made up of 16 amino acids. With V trimmed by 5 bases and J by 4 bases, 8 bases remained unmatched.

The rearrangement uses TRBV7-9 and TRBJ2-6; 7 nucleotides line up with TRBD1. The sample was peripheral blood mononuclear cells (PBMCs), taken at baseline. This clonotype originated in a human donor with classical Hodgkin lymphoma. CDR3 DNA sequence: TGTGCCAGCAGCATGATGACAGGGTTCGGGGCCAACGTCCTGACTTTC. Amino acid sequence: CASSMMTGFGANVLTF.